These T cell receptor beta chains were read from a single sample in a study of cytomegalovirus exposure and HLA in healthy donors. The repertoire was sequenced with immunoSEQ multiplex PCR; TCRdb's copy has only in-frame clones and lacks some. The repertoire includes 100,000 to 150,000 clones, approximately 91% of them detected once, and roughly 2% sits in the top ten. The sample was PBMCs. These TCRs come from a woman aged 18-30 years in good health and CMV-seronegative. CDR3s include the opening cysteine and the closing phenylalanine or tryptophan. Fields, in order: D gene, V gene, J gene, clone size, CDR3 DNA, CDR3 protein. D genes are given only for firm matches. Clone size is shown for a subset of rows, as once, few, many or a class of expanded clone.

>.|TRBV5-1|TRBJ2-6|.
TGCGCCAGCAGCTCAACAGGGAGCGGGGCCAACGTCCTGACTTTC
CASSSTGSGANVLTF
>TRBD2|TRBV5-1|TRBJ2-1|.
TGCGCCAGCAGGAGGCCGGGGGGGATCGATGAGCAGTTCTTC
CASRRPGGIDEQFF
>TRBD1|TRBV2|TRBJ2-7|.
TGTGCCAGCAGGAACAGGGGAGTGCCCTACGAGCAGTACTTC
CASRNRGVPYEQYF
>.|TRBV11-2|TRBJ2-3|.
TGTGCCAGCAGCGCTACTAGCTCGGCAGATACGCAGTATTTT
CASSATSSADTQYF
>TRBD1|TRBV11-2|TRBJ1-5|.
TGTGCCAGCAGCTTAGGCGACAGGGTCCATCAGCCCCAGCATTTT
CASSLGDRVHQPQHF
>TRBD2|TRBV2|TRBJ2-7|.
TGTGCCAGCAGTGCGACTAGCGGGAGCTTGTCCTACGAGCAGTACTTC
CASSATSGSLSYEQYF
>.|TRBV5-1|TRBJ2-7|.
TGCGCCAGCAGCTTGGTGGCCGGGATGACGGGCGAGCAGTACTTC
CASSLVAGMTGEQYF
>TRBD2|TRBV7-2|TRBJ2-7|.
TGTGCCAGCAGCTTTACCCTGCTAGCGGGAGGGAACGAGCAGTACTTC
CASSFTLLAGGNEQYF
>.|TRBV7-3|TRBJ2-1|.
TGTGCCAGCAGCCCCGGGTCTCCTTCCAATGAGCAGTTCTTC
CASSPGSPSNEQFF
>TRBD2|TRBV2|TRBJ2-1|.
TGTGCCAGCAGTCCCGGGACTAGCATTCTGGATGAGCAGTTCTTC
CASSPGTSILDEQFF
>.|TRBV28|TRBJ1-2|.
TGTGCCAGCAGTTTATATGGAGGGATGTATGGCTACACCTTC
CASSLYGGMYGYTF
>TRBD2|TRBV2|TRBJ2-7|.
TGTGCCAGCAGTGGTACTAGCGGGAGTTTCTACGAGCAGTACTTC
CASSGTSGSFYEQYF
>TRBD1|TRBV19|TRBJ2-1|once
TGTGCCAGTAGTATAGTTCGGTCGGGACAGGGGATTTACAATGAGCAGTTCTTC
CASSIVRSGQGIYNEQFF
>.|TRBV15|TRBJ2-1|.
TGTGCCACCAGCAGAGATCCCAGCTACAATGAGCAGTTCTTC
CATSRDPSYNEQFF
>.|TRBV23-1|TRBJ2-3|.
TGCGCCAGCAGTCTTCGGGGGAGAGGGGGCACAGATACGCAGTATTTT
CASSLRGRGGTDTQYF
>.|TRBV4-1|TRBJ2-7|.
TGCGCCAGCAGCCATGGCGCTAGCTCCTACGAGCAGTACTTC
CASSHGASSYEQYF
>.|TRBV5-1|TRBJ1-1|.
TGCGCCAGCAGCTTTCGTGCGGGAGCGATGAACACTGAAGCTTTCTTT
CASSFRAGAMNTEAFF
>.|TRBV15|TRBJ2-5|.
TGTGCCACCAGCAGGAAACAGGGCATAGAAGAGACCCAGTACTTC
CATSRKQGIEETQYF
>TRBD1|TRBV11-2|TRBJ2-7|.
TGTGCCAGCAGCGAAGCTCCGGGACAGCGACTTTACGAGCAGTACTTC
CASSEAPGQRLYEQYF
>TRBD1|TRBV2|TRBJ2-7|.
TGTGCCAGCAGTTCCGGGACAGGGTGGTACGAGCAGTACTTC
CASSSGTGWYEQYF
>TRBD1|TRBV7-2|TRBJ1-4|.
TGTGCCAGCAAACCGACAGGGGGCGTACGGGCGACTAATGAAAAACTGTTTTTT
CASKPTGGVRATNEKLFF
>TRBD1|TRBV19|TRBJ1-2|once
TGTGCCAGTAGAAAACCGGGACAGGGGGCGGATGGCTACACCTTC
CASRKPGQGADGYTF
>TRBD2|TRBV7-6|TRBJ2-1|.
TGTGCCAGCAGCTTAGCTAGCGGGAGTAATGAGCAGTTCTTC
CASSLASGSNEQFF
>TRBD2|TRBV19|TRBJ2-1|.
TGTGCCAGTAGTCCTCCGGGACTAGATATCTATGAGCAGTTCTTC
CASSPPGLDIYEQFF
>TRBD2|TRBV19|TRBJ2-7|.
TGTGCCAGTAGTTCGTCTAGCGGGAAAGCCTACGAGCAGTACTTC
CASSSSSGKAYEQYF
>TRBD2|TRBV14|TRBJ2-7|.
TGTGCCAGCAGCCACACGACGGGAGGCTCGCTGGGGCAGTACTTC
CASSHTTGGSLGQYF
>TRBD1|TRBV5-1|TRBJ1-4|.
TGCGCCAGCAGCCCGGGGACAGGGGCTAATGAAAAACTGTTTTTT
CASSPGTGANEKLFF
>.|TRBV19|TRBJ1-2|.
TGTGCCAGTAGTATAGAAAGGACAGCTAACTATGGCTACACCTTC
CASSIERTANYGYTF
>.|TRBV18|TRBJ1-5|.
TGTGCCAGCTCACCACCAGGGGCTAGCAATCAGCCCCAGCATTTT
CASSPPGASNQPQHF
>TRBD2|TRBV27|TRBJ2-3|.
TGTGCCAGCAGTTCCCTAGCGGGAATGGGCACAGATACGCAGTATTTT
CASSSLAGMGTDTQYF
>.|TRBV5-1|TRBJ2-1|.
TGCGCCAGCCTCCTAGAGGTCCAAAACAATGAGCAGTTCTTC
CASLLEVQNNEQFF
>.|TRBV11-2|TRBJ2-7|.
TGTGCCAGCAGCTTAGTAGCGGACGCCTACGAGCAGTACTTC
CASSLVADAYEQYF
>TRBD2|TRBV27|TRBJ2-5|.
TGTGCCAGCAGTTCGGCGGGGAGGGGACAAGAGACCCAGTACTTC
CASSSAGRGQETQYF
>.|TRBV19|TRBJ2-7|.
TGTGCCAGTAGTATAAAGATGCGACAGTCCTACGAGCAGTACTTC
CASSIKMRQSYEQYF
>TRBD2|TRBV28|TRBJ2-1|.
TGTGCCAGCAGCCTAGCGGGAGGGGTTGGGCAGTTCTTC
CASSLAGGVGQFF
>TRBD2|TRBV11-2|TRBJ2-7|.
TGTGCCAGCCGCTGGCTAGCGGGATCCTACGAGCAGTACTTC
CASRWLAGSYEQYF
>.|TRBV7-2|TRBJ1-3|.
TGTGCCAGCAGCTTAGGGGCTTCGGGGGGAAACACCATATATTTT
CASSLGASGGNTIYF
>.|TRBV13|TRBJ2-7|.
TGTGCCAGCAGGGGGCGATACGAGCAGTACTTC
CASRGRYEQYF
>TRBD2|TRBV6-1|TRBJ2-3|.
TGTGCCAGCAGTGGCGATCTTAGCGGGAGGGCCTTCGCAGATACGCAGTATTTT
CASSGDLSGRAFADTQYF
>TRBD1|TRBV6-1|TRBJ2-5|.
TGTGCCAGCAGTGGACAGGGTCAAGAGACCCAGTACTTC
CASSGQGQETQYF
>.|TRBV2|TRBJ1-5|.
TGTGCCAGCAGTGACCGGGGGGCAATAATAGGTCAGCCCCAGCATTTT
CASSDRGAIIGQPQHF
>TRBD1|TRBV28|TRBJ2-7|.
TGTGCCAGCAGGACAGGGAGTCCCGAGCAGTACTTC
CASRTGSPEQYF
>.|TRBV7-3|TRBJ2-5|.
TGTGCTAGCAGCTTAGAGTCAGGGGAGACCCAGTACTTC
CASSLESGETQYF
>.|TRBV19|TRBJ2-1|.
TGTGCCAGTAGTAAACGCGATACCTACAATGAGCAGTTCTTC
CASSKRDTYNEQFF
>TRBD2|TRBV13|TRBJ2-2|once
TGTGCCAGCAGCTTAGGGCTAGCGGAGAGGGCCGGGGAGCTGTTTTTT
CASSLGLAERAGELFF
>.|TRBV19|TRBJ2-6|.
TGTGCCAGTAGTATAGCGGACTCTTCTGGGGCCAACGTCCTGACTTTC
CASSIADSSGANVLTF
>.|TRBV14|TRBJ1-2|.
TGTGCCAGCAGCCCCGGGACAAGCTATGGCTACACCTTC
CASSPGTSYGYTF
>TRBD1|TRBV2|TRBJ2-6|once
TGTGCCGGGGGGGGACAGGGCTTCTCTGGGGCCAACGTCCTGACTTTC
CAGGGQGFSGANVLTF
>.|TRBV2|TRBJ2-5|.
TGTGCCAGCAGTCGAGAGACCCAGTACTTC
CASSRETQYF
>.|TRBV7-9|TRBJ2-7|.
TGTGCCAGCAGCACCCGGGGGAGCTCCTACGAGCAGTACTTC
CASSTRGSSYEQYF